This TCR beta chain was sequenced for a study of CD8 T cells in ankylosing spondylitis. The study, taken as a whole, reports: Earlier studies detected some motif variants in reactive arthritis synovial fluid and blood. Typical of ankylosing spondylitis blood, it appeared, was a TCR beta motif of eight highly homologous variants. Matched synovial fluid from ankylosing spondylitis patients was reported to be enriched for disease-linked clones.

Trimming took 7 bases from V and 2 from J, leaving 14 bases between them. Germline-derived CDR1 and CDR2 are MDHEN and SYDVKM. This CDR3 has 14 amino acids. TCRdb re-derived calls from the 5' RACE reads in MiXCR, one entry per CDR3 protein. The sample includes roughly 670,000 distinct CDR3 sequences, around 17% of them seen just once. This clonotype was seen more than once but under ten times. What it binds is not known. The material sequenced was blood, either unsorted or a sorted T cell fraction (not recorded which). This chain uses TRBV28 with TRBJ1-1, with no clear D. The source is a male donor with ankylosing spondylitis. CDR3 amino acids: CASKEGGGNTEAFF. Here the CDR3 DNA reads TGTGCCAGCAAAGAAGGCGGAGGAAACACTGAAGCTTTCTTT.